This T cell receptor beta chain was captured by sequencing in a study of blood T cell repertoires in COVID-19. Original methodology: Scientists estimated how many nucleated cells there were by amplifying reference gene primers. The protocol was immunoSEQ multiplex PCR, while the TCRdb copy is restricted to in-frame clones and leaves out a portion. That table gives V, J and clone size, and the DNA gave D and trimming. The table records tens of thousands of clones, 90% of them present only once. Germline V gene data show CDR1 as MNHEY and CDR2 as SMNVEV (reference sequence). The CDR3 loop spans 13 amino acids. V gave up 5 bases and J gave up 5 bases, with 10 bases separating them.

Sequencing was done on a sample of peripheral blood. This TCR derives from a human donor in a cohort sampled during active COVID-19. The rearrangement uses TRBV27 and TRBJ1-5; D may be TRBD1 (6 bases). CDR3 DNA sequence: TGTGCCAGCAGTCTGGGGGCCTATCAGCCCCAGCATTTT. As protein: CASSLGAYQPQHF.